Listed here are 5 T cell receptor beta chains from one sample, sequenced in a study of response to subunit inactivated influenza vaccine. MiXCR, run by TCRdb on the RT-PCR reads, gives a single entry per CDR3 protein. The sample yields about 540,000 distinct CDR3 sequences, around a quarter seen once. The same data also went into a second study, on T cells expressing NK-cell markers. That work adds: 5'RACE template switching with UMIs produced the TCR beta cDNA.

The input for sequencing was CD4+ T cells sorted from PBMCs, taken 11 to 12 days after vaccination. These receptors all stem from a man between 45 and 60 years old who received an inactivated influenza vaccine.

This chain links TRBV4-3 with TRBJ2-7, with 7 bases that match TRBD1. V gave up 1 base and J gave up 2 bases; unmatched junction bases: 5. The germline V gene has CDR1 LGHNA and CDR2 YSLEER. The CDR3 has 15 amino acids. CDR3 bases: TGCGCCAGCAGCCAAGGTCCAGGGGGAACCTACGAGCAGTACTTC. Translated, it gives CASSQGPGGTYEQYF.

The CDR3: CSVGFGTGQNQPQHF. The CDR3 bases are TGCAGCGTTGGATTTGGGACAGGGCAGAATCAGCCCCAGCATTTT. The chain has TRBV29-1 and TRBJ1-5; the match to TRBD1 covers 9 bases. V was clipped by 4 bases and J by 4 bases; unmatched bases: 8. The CDR3 is 15 amino acids. CDR1 is SQVTM, CDR2 ANQGSEA, per germline.

V usage is TRBV28 and J usage is TRBJ2-6; TRBD2 is a possible D gene (6 bases). The ends were cut back, 3 bases at V and 0 bases at J, with 12 bases in the middle. The CDR3 has 17 amino acids. In germline, CDR1 is MDHEN, CDR2 SYDVKM. The CDR3 DNA sequence: TGTGCCAGCAGTTTTCGGGGACTTCCCTCTGGGGCCAACGTCCTGACTTTC. Its translation: CASSFRGLPSGANVLTF.

This clonotype has ten or more counts. The chain links TRBV11-2 to TRBJ2-4; 7 bases are a match to TRBD2. The CDR3 has 18 amino acids. The germline V gene has CDR1 SGHAT and CDR2 FQNNGV. After removal of 0 bases from V and 1 base from J, the junction contained 9 bases not matched to a gene. The CDR3 DNA reads as TGTGCCAGCAGCTTAGATCTCGGGGGAGGGCCGGCCAAAAACATTCAGTACTTC. Protein product: CASSLDLGGGPAKNIQYF.

This clonotype occurred a few times. The genes are TRBV15 and TRBJ2-2; tentative D call: TRBD2 (5 bases). Deletions cut 1 base from V and 7 bases from J, with 13 bases between. The CDR3 spans 15 residues. Germline V gives CDR1 LNHNV, CDR2 YYDKDF (reference sequence). CDR3 region: CATSRVGLSGGELFF. CDR3 coding DNA: TGTGCCACCAGCAGAGTCGGACTGTCGGGCGGGGAGCTGTTTTTT.